The 29 T cell receptor beta chains below all came from one sample that was sequenced in a study of blood T cell repertoires in COVID-19. The repertoire was sequenced with immunoSEQ multiplex PCR; TCRdb's copy has only in-frame clones and lacks some. This sample has some 270,000 clones; around nine tenths occur once, and the top ten carry around 9%. Sequencing input: peripheral blood. The origin of the receptors is a man aged 35 to 55 with active or convalescent COVID-19.

This clone was observed a few times. The rearrangement links TRBV6-1 to TRBJ2-7; D is undetermined. CDR3 length: 15 residues. From germline, CDR1 is MNHNS and CDR2 SASEGT. Trimming left V 1 base short and J 6 bases short, with 16 bases between. The CDR3: CASSEEVVGYGEQYF. The CDR3 bases are TGTGCCAGCAGTGAAGAAGTGGTGGGCTATGGCGAGCAGTACTTC.

This clone was seen only once. The chain combines TRBV19 with TRBJ1-1, with D possibly being TRBD1 (6 bases). Trimming took 7 bases from V and 1 from J, leaving 7 bases between them. Germline loops: CDR1 LNHDA, CDR2 SQIVND (reference sequence). The CDR3 is made up of 12 amino acids. The CDR3 bases are TGTGCCAGTAAACAGGGGAACACTGAAGCTTTCTTT. This translates into CASKQGNTEAFF. Supplemented by reference TRBV19 and TRBJ1-1, the full variable domain reads DGGITQSPKYLFRKEGQNVTLSCEQNLNHDAMYWYRQDPGQGLRLIYYSQIVNDFQKGDIAEGYSVSREKKESFPLTVTSAQKNPTAFYLCASKQGNTEAFFGQGTRLTVV.

This chain links TRBV25-1 with TRBJ1-6; 9 positions agree with TRBD1. Losses at the gene ends were 4 bases for V and 7 bases for J; bases not matched to a gene: 8. CDR1 is MGHDK, CDR2 SYGVNS, per germline. The CDR3 has 16 residues. The CDR3 DNA follows: TGTGCCAGCAGTGCTCCCGGGACAGGGTTGAATTCACCCCTCCACTTT. Translation: CASSAPGTGLNSPLHF. The full variable domain, completed using reference TRBV25-1 and TRBJ1-6, is EADIYQTPRYLVIGTGKKITLECSQTMGHDKMYWYQQDPGMELHLIHYSYGVNSTEKGDLSSESTVSRIRTEHFPLTLESARPSHTSQYLCASSAPGTGLNSPLHFGNGTRLTVT.

Only one count was recorded for this clone. The chain couples TRBV6-1 to TRBJ1-5; D ambiguous. The V end was cut by 2 bases, the J end by 6 bases, with 8 bases between. The CDR3 consists of 13 residues. Germline V lookup: CDR1 MNHNS, CDR2 SASEGT. The CDR3 nucleotides read TGTGCCAGCAGTGAACTCGAGGGTCAGCCCCAGCATTTT. Protein sequence: CASSELEGQPQHF.

In nucleotides, the CDR3 is TGTGCCAGCAGGGGGACAGGATCGAACACCGGGGAGCTGTTTTTT. This gives the protein CASRGTGSNTGELFF. This chain joins TRBV9 and TRBJ2-2; TRBD1 matches 8 bases. CDR3 length: 15 amino acids. Germline trimming cut 5 bases from V and 0 bases from J; bases unmatched to any gene: 3. Germline-derived CDR1 and CDR2 are SGDLS and YYNGEE. The full variable domain, with the rest looked up from reference TRBV9 and TRBJ2-2, is DSGVTQTPKHLITATGQRVTLRCSPRSGDLSVYWYQQSLDQGLQFLIQYYNGEERAKGNILERFSAQQFPDLHSELNLSSLELGDSALYFCASRGTGSNTGELFFGEGSRLTVL.

The chain has TRBV27 and TRBJ1-2; TRBD1 matches 9 bases. CDR3 length: 14 residues. The germline gives CDR1 MNHEY, CDR2 SMNVEV (reference sequence). V lost 5 bases to trimming and J lost 4 bases; unmatched junction nucleotides: 5. The CDR3 region is CASSKGQGSYGYTF. In DNA form, the CDR3 reads TGTGCCAGCAGTAAGGGACAGGGAAGCTATGGCTACACCTTC.

This chain connects TRBV6-5 to TRBJ1-5, with a weak D call TRBD1 (6 bases). Trimming stripped 10 bases from V and 3 bases from J, with 16 bases between. Germline CDR1 reads MNHEY; CDR2 reads SVGAGI. CDR3 length: 14 amino acids. CDR3 residues: CATLIGGNNQPQHF. CDR3 nucleotide sequence: TGTGCCACTCTAATAGGGGGTAACAATCAGCCCCAGCATTTT.

The rearrangement uses TRBV29-1 and TRBJ1-1, with D unclear. V gave up 7 bases and J gave up 1 base, with 10 bases separating them. Per germline, CDR1 SQVTM and CDR2 ANQGSEA. This CDR3 has 12 amino acids. The CDR3 DNA reads as TGCAGCGCAACACAGACGAACACTGAAGCTTTCTTT. Protein product: CSATQTNTEAFF.

The chain joins TRBV3-1 (or the pseudogene TRBV3-2) to TRBJ1-2; 7 nucleotides line up with TRBD1. Germline V gene data show CDR1 as LGHDT and CDR2 as YNNKEL (reference sequence). Unmatched junction bases numbered 6, after V lost 0 bases and J lost 2 bases. This CDR3 is built from 16 residues. The CDR3 here is CASSQDQAGGNYGYTF. DNA for the CDR3: TGTGCCAGCAGCCAAGATCAGGCAGGGGGGAACTATGGCTACACCTTC.

The chain has TRBV27 and TRBJ1-5; D gene ambiguous. V lost 6 bases and J lost 1, with 13 bases in between. Per the germline V gene, CDR1 is MNHEY and CDR2 is SMNVEV (reference sequence). The CDR3 runs to 15 residues. The CDR3 coding sequence is TGTGCCAGCAGACCCCGACTCGACAGCAATCAGCCCCAGCATTTT. This encodes CASRPRLDSNQPQHF.

The chain carries TRBV18 and TRBJ2-1; TRBD2 might be the D (5 bases). Germline V gives CDR1 KGHSH, CDR2 LQKENI. This CDR3 is 14 amino acids long. Trimming removed 6 bases at V and 5 bases at J, with 14 bases between. This chain's CDR3 is CASSPPAGDNEQFF. The CDR3 nucleotides are TGTGCCAGCTCCCCTCCGGCCGGGGACAATGAGCAGTTCTTC.

This chain uses TRBV7-6 with TRBJ1-5, with TRBD1 matching 9 bases. The CDR3 has 13 amino acids. Germline assignment: CDR1 SGHVS and CDR2 FNYEAQ. The J segment lost 5 bases and the V segment lost 4 bases, leaving 0 bases of the junction unmatched. CDR3: CASSWTGDQPQHF. In DNA form, the CDR3 reads TGTGCCAGCAGCTGGACAGGGGATCAGCCCCAGCATTTT.

This clone was detected only once. J is TRBJ2-7 and V is TRBV4-2; 8 bases line up with TRBD2. Trimming removed 0 bases from V and 2 bases from J; junction bases left unmatched: 6. Germline-derived CDR1 and CDR2 are LGHNA and YNFKEQ. The CDR3 has 16 amino acids. This CDR3 is CASSQEDRGGAYEQYF. Written as DNA, the CDR3 is TGTGCCAGCAGCCAAGAAGATCGGGGGGGGGCCTACGAGCAGTACTTC.

This chain connects TRBV3-1 (or the pseudogene TRBV3-2) to TRBJ2-4; D is ambiguous. This CDR3 is built from 15 residues. Per germline, CDR1 LGHDT and CDR2 YNNKEL (reference sequence). V dropped 2 bases and J dropped 2 bases, with 10 bases sitting between them. The CDR3 loop reads CASSQTRLSKNIQYF. CDR3 sequence (DNA): TGTGCCAGCAGCCAAACCAGGTTATCCAAAAACATTCAGTACTTC.

The V and J genes are TRBV7-2 and TRBJ2-1, with D hard to call. This CDR3 comprises 12 residues. V lost 3 bases and J 6 bases, leaving 6 bases between the germline ends. CDR1 is SGHTA and CDR2 is FQGNSA in the germline V gene. CDR3 nucleotide sequence: TGTGCCAGCAGCTTTTTAGTCAATGAGCAGTTCTTC. Its translation: CASSFLVNEQFF.

V gene TRBV5-4 combines with J gene TRBJ2-1; 14 nucleotides align to TRBD2. From germline, CDR1 is SGHNT and CDR2 YYREEE (reference sequence). The CDR3 runs to 16 residues. Germline trimming cut 4 bases from V and 9 bases from J; bases unmatched to any gene: 9. The CDR3 bases are TGTGCCAGCAGCCCTTCCGGGACTAGCGGGAGAAGTGAGCAGTTCTTC. Translation gives CASSPSGTSGRSEQFF.

V usage is TRBV19 and J usage is TRBJ1-6, with D possibly being TRBD1 (5 bases). Trimming removed 6 bases from V and 8 bases from J, with 20 bases in between. CDR3 size: 16 residues. Per germline, CDR1 LNHDA and CDR2 SQIVND (reference sequence). The DNA of the CDR3 is TGTGCCAGTAGCTACGTTCAGGGCGCCGCTGATTCACCCCTCCACTTT. It translates to CASSYVQGAADSPLHF.

The J gene is TRBJ2-2, the V gene TRBV19; D is perhaps TRBD2 (5 bases). Per germline, CDR1 LNHDA and CDR2 SQIVND (reference sequence). The CDR3 runs to 15 residues. V was clipped by 5 bases and J by 3 bases, with 13 bases between them. This CDR3 reads CASSRRRQDTGELFF. Here the CDR3 DNA reads TGTGCCAGTAGTCGGAGGCGGCAGGACACCGGGGAGCTGTTTTTT.

The chain couples TRBV9 to TRBJ1-2, with TRBD1 identical over 8 bases. V gave up 6 bases and J gave up 5 bases; unmatched junction bases: 6. Germline assignment: CDR1 SGDLS and CDR2 YYNGEE. This CDR3 has 13 amino acids. The CDR3, as DNA: TGTGCCAGCATGGACAGGGAGAAGTATGGCTACACCTTC. This sequence encodes CASMDREKYGYTF.

This chain uses TRBV7-9 with TRBJ2-7; 7 nucleotides match TRBD1. This CDR3 region has 13 residues. J lost 4 bases, V lost 4 bases, and 4 bases had no gene match. Per the germline V gene, CDR1 is SEHNR and CDR2 is FQNEAQ (reference sequence). CDR3 nucleotide sequence: TGTGCCAGCAGCTGGGACAGACCATACGAGCAGTACTTC. This encodes CASSWDRPYEQYF.

This clone was counted between two and nine times. The V call is TRBV11-2, the J call TRBJ1-2; D remains ambiguous. Germline CDR1 and CDR2: SGHAT and FQNNGV. With 2 bases removed from V and 4 bases from J, the gap between germline ends came to 8 bases. CDR3 length: 13 amino acids. CDR3 nucleotide sequence: TGTGCCAGCAGCTTACCCGGAGGCTATGGCTACACCTTC. Its protein is CASSLPGGYGYTF.

The rearrangement joins TRBV18 to TRBJ1-3, with D possibly being TRBD1 (5 bases). V lost 4 bases to trimming and J lost 4 bases, with 14 bases between them. The germline gives CDR1 KGHSH, CDR2 LQKENI. This CDR3 has 15 residues. The CDR3 region has the DNA TGTGCCAGCTCACAGGGGTTATCGGCAGGAAACACCATATATTTT. The encoded protein is CASSQGLSAGNTIYF.

This clone was seen a few times. The chain employs TRBV28 and TRBJ1-6; 7 nucleotides line up with TRBD1. There are 15 residues in the CDR3. V dropped 7 bases and J dropped 13; count of bases not matched to a gene: 16. Germline CDR1 is MDHEN and CDR2 is SYDVKM. The CDR3 loop is CASTGGQAWVPPLHF. Written as DNA, the CDR3 is TGTGCCAGCACAGGGGGGCAAGCTTGGGTACCCCCCCTCCACTTT.

There are a few counts of this clone. The chain recombines TRBV18 with TRBJ2-3, with TRBD2 identical over 9 bases. The junction had 13 bases not matched to a gene; V was cut back by 3 bases and J by 6 bases. CDR1 and CDR2 (germline): KGHSH, LQKENI. The length of the CDR3 is 17 residues. The CDR3 nucleotides are TGTGCCAGCTCACCGATTCGTGCTAGCGGGATTCTGGATACGCAGTATTTT. The encoded protein is CASSPIRASGILDTQYF.

This clone was seen only a few times. The chain combines TRBV28 with TRBJ1-2; TRBD1 matches 7 bases. The CDR3 has 12 residues. Germline V gene data show CDR1 as MDHEN and CDR2 as SYDVKM. Trimming took 3 bases from V and 6 from J; bases not matched to a gene: 1. The CDR3 DNA follows: TGTGCCAGCAGTTTGACAGGGAATGGCTACACCTTC. Its protein is CASSLTGNGYTF.

This clone was seen only once. J is TRBJ2-7 and V is TRBV27, with 8 positions matching TRBD1. CDR1 MNHEY and CDR2 SMNVEV come from the germline V gene (reference sequence). Unmatched junction bases numbered 7, after V lost 6 bases and J lost 3 bases. This CDR3 contains 14 residues. The CDR3 coding sequence is TGTGCCAGCAGCGGCGACAGGGGACTCTACGAGCAGTACTTC. This encodes CASSGDRGLYEQYF.

This chain uses TRBV2 with TRBJ1-2; TRBD1 matches at 8 bases. Trimming cost V 3 bases and J 7 bases; bases outside gene matches: 13. CDR3 length: 16 amino acids. Germline values: CDR1 SNHLY, CDR2 FYNNEI. DNA of the CDR3: TGTGCCAGCAGTGATCCCCCCGGACAGGGAAATATTGGCTACACCTTC. It codes for CASSDPPGQGNIGYTF.

The chain is built from TRBV23-1 and TRBJ1-6; 7 nucleotides agree with TRBD1. TRBV23-1 is an ORF; its function is uncertain. Trimming at V came to 6 bases and at J to 5 bases, leaving 7 bases not matched to a gene. The CDR3 totals 15 residues. The DNA of the CDR3 is TGCGCCAGCAGGCATGACAGGGCCGATAATTCACCCCTCCACTTT. It yields the protein CASRHDRADNSPLHF.

The chain uses TRBV7-3 and TRBJ2-1; D might be TRBD2 (6 bases). Germline V gives CDR1 SGHTA, CDR2 FQGTGA. V gave up 5 bases and J gave up 3 bases, with 14 bases separating them. The CDR3 has 15 residues. The CDR3 coding sequence is TGTGCCAGCAGCGCCCGACTAGGAGACTACAATGAGCAGTTCTTC. Translation gives CASSARLGDYNEQFF.